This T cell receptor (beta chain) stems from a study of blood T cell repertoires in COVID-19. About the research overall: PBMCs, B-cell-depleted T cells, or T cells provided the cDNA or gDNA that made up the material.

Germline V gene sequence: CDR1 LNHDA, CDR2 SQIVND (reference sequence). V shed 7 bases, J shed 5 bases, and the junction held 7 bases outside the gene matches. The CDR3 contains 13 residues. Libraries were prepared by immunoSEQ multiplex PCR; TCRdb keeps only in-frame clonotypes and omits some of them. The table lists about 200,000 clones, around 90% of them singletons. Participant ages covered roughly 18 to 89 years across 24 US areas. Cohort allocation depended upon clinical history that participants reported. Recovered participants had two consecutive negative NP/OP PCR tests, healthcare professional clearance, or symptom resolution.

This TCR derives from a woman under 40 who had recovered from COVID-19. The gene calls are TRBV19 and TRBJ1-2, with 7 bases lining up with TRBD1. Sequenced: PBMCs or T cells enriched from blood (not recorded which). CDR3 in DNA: TGTGCCAGTATAGGAGGGGGCCAGTATGGCTACACCTTC. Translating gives CASIGGGQYGYTF.